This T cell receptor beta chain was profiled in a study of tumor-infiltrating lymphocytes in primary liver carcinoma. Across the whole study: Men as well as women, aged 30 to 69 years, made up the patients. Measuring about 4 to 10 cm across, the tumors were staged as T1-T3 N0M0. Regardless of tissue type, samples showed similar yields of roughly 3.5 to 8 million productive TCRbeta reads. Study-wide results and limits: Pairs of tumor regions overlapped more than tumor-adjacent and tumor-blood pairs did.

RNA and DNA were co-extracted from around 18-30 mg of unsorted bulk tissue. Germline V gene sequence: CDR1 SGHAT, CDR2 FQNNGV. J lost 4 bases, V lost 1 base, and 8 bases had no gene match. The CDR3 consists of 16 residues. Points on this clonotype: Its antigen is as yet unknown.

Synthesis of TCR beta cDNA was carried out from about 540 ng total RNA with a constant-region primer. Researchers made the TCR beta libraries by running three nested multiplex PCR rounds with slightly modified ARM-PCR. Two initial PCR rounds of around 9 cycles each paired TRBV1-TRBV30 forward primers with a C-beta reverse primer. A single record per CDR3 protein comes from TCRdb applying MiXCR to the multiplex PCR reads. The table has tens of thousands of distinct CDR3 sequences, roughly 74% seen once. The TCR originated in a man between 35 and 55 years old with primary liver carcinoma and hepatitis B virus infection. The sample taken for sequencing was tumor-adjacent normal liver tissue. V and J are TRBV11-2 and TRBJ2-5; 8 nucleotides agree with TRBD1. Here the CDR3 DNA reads TGTGCCAGCAGCTTAGTATCACAGGGGGGAGCAGAGACCCAGTACTTC. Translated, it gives CASSLVSQGGAETQYF. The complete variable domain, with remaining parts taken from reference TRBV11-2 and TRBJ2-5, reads EAGVAQSPRYKIIEKRQSVAFWCNPISGHATLYWYQQILGQGPKLLIQFQNNGVVDDSQLPKDRFSAERLKGVDSTLKIQPAKLEDSAVYLCASSLVSQGGAETQYFGPGTRLLVL.